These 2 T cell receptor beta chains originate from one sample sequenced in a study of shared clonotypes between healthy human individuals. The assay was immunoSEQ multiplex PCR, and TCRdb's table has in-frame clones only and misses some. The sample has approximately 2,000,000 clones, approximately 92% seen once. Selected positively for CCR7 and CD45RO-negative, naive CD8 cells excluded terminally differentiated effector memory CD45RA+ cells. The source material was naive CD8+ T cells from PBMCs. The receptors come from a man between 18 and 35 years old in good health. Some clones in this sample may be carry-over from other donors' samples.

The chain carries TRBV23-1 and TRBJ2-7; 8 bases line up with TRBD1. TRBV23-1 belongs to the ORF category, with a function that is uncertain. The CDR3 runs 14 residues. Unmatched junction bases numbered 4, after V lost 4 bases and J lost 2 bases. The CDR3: CASSPGQAPYEQYF. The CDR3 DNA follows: TGCGCCAGCAGTCCGGGACAGGCACCCTACGAGCAGTACTTC.

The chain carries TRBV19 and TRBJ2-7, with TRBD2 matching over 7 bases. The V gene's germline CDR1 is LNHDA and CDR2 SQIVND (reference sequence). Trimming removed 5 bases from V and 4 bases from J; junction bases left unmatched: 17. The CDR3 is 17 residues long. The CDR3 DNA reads TGTGCCAGTAGTTCCCATTGGGCTAGCGGTTCGTCGTACGAGCAGTACTTC. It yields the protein CASSSHWASGSSYEQYF.